This TCR beta chain was identified in a study of OX40 agonist ivuxolimab in advanced cancers. Background on the study: The study treated patients with ivuxolimab, an agonistic anti-OX40 (CD134) antibody.

Trimming took off 2 bases at V and 6 bases at J, with 8 bases between the two ends. The CDR3 totals 12 residues. Germline V gene sequence: CDR1 SGHRS, CDR2 YFSETQ. The method was immunoSEQ multiplex PCR; TCRdb's version includes in-frame clones alone and lacks a portion of them. The sample includes about 17,000 clones, around 82% of them seen just once. Overall study findings and caveats: Clonal expansion from baseline to week 6 occurred in both CD4+ and CD8+ T cells. Compared with CD4+, CD8+ T cells on average had more expanded clones.

About this clone: The target antigen is unknown.

This chain uses TRBV5-1 with TRBJ1-2; no reliable D call. This specimen was CD4+ or CD8+ T cells sorted from blood, taken in a trial of the OX40 agonist ivuxolimab. This receptor was obtained from an adult with an advanced solid tumor such as melanoma, head and neck, liver or kidney cancer. The CDR3 nucleotides read TGCGCCAGCAGCTTCGGGCAGGATGGCTACACCTTC. Its translation: CASSFGQDGYTF.